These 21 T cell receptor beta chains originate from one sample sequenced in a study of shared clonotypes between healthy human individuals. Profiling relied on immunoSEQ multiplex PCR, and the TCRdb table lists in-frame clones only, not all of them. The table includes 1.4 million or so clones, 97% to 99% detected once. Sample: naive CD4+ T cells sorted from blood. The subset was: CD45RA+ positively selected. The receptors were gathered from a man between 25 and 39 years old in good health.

The CDR3 DNA is TGCGCCAGCAGCAGAATAGACGGCGCAGGCTATGGCTACACCTTC. Protein sequence: CASSRIDGAGYGYTF. The chain employs TRBV5-1 and TRBJ1-2, with D uncertain. Trimming cost V 4 bases and J 4 bases, with 17 bases left between them. The CDR3 covers 15 residues. Germline assignment: CDR1 SGHRS and CDR2 YFSETQ.

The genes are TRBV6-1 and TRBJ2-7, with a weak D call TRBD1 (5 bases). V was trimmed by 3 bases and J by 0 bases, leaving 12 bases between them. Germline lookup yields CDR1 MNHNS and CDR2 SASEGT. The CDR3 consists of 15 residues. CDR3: CASSDRQGISYEQYF. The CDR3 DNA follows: TGTGCCAGCAGTGACAGGCAGGGTATCTCCTACGAGCAGTACTTC.

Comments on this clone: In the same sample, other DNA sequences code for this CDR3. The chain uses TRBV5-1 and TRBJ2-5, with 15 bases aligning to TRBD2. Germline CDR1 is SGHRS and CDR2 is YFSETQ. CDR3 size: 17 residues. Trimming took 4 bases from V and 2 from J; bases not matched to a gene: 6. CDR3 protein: CASSTGLAGGGQETQYF. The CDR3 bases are TGCGCCAGCAGCACCGGACTAGCGGGAGGGGGACAAGAGACCCAGTACTTC.

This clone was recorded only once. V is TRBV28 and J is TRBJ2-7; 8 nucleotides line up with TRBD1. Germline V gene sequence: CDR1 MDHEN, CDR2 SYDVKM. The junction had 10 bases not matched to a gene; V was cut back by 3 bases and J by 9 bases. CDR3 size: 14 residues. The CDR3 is CASSLRNRGVGQYF. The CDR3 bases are TGTGCCAGCAGTTTGAGAAACAGGGGGGTAGGGCAGTACTTC. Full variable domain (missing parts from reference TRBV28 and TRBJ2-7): DVKVTQSSRYLVKRTGEKVFLECVQDMDHENMFWYRQDPGLGLRLIYFSYDVKMKEKGDIPEGYSVSREKKERFSLILESASTNQTSMYLCASSLRNRGVGQYFGPGTRLTVT.

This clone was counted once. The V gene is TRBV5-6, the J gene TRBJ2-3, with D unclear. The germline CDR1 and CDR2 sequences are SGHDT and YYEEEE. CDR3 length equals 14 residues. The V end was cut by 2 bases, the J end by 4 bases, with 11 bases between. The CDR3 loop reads CASSLVPTADTQYF. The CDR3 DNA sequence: TGTGCCAGCAGCTTAGTACCGACCGCAGATACGCAGTATTTT.

The CDR3 loop reads CASSGDAGYTF. As DNA, the CDR3 is TGTGCCAGCAGCGGGGATGCTGGCTACACCTTC. This chain joins TRBV4-2 and TRBJ1-2; the D is unclear. CDR1 is LGHNA, CDR2 YNFKEQ, per germline. V was clipped by 5 bases and J by 7 bases, with 8 bases between them. CDR3 size: 11 residues.

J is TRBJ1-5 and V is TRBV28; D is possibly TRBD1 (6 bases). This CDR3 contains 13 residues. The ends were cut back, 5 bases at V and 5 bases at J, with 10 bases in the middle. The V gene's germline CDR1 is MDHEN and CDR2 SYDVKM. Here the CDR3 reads CASSPTGYQPQHF. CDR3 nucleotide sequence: TGTGCCAGCAGTCCTACAGGGTATCAGCCCCAGCATTTT.

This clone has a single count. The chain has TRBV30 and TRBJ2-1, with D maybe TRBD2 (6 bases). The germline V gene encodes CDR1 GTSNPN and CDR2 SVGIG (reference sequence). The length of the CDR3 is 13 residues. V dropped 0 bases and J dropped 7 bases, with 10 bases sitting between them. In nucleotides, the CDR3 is TGTGCCTGGAGTGTAACGGGAGTGAATGAGCAGTTCTTC. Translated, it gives CAWSVTGVNEQFF. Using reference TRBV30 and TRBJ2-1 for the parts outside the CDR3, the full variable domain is SQTIHQWPATLVQPVGSPLSLECTVEGTSNPNLYWYRQAAGRGLQLLFYSVGIGQISSEVPQNLSASRPQDRQFILSSKKLLLSDSGFYLCAWSVTGVNEQFFGPGTRLTVL.

In DNA, the CDR3 is TGTGCCAGCAGCTTAGTTGCGGGAGGGCTCTACGAGCAGTACTTC. Translation gives CASSLVAGGLYEQYF. This chain connects TRBV7-8 to TRBJ2-7, with 9 bases lining up with TRBD2. Looked up from germline, CDR1 is SGHVS and CDR2 is FQNEAQ. The ends lost 1 base at V and 3 bases at J; junction bases unmatched: 4. This CDR3 contains 15 residues.

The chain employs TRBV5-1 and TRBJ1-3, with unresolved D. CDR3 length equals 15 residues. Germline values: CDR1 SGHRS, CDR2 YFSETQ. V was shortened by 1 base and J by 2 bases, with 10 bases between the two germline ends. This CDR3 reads CASSLIAGTGNTIYF. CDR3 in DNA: TGCGCCAGCAGCTTGATTGCCGGAACTGGAAACACCATATATTTT.

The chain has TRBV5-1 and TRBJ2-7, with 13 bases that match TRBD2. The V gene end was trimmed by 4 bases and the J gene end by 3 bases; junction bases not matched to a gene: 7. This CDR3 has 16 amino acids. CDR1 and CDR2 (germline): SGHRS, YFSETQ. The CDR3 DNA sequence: TGCGCCAGCAGCCGCCAACTAGCGGGAGGGGGCTACGAGCAGTACTTC. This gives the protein CASSRQLAGGGYEQYF.

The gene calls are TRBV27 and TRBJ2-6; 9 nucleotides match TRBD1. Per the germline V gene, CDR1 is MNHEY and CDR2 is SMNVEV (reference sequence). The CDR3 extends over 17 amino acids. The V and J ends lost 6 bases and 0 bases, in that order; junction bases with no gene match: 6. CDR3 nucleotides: TGTGCCAGCAGAATGGGACAGGGAATCTCTGGGGCCAACGTCCTGACTTTC. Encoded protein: CASRMGQGISGANVLTF.

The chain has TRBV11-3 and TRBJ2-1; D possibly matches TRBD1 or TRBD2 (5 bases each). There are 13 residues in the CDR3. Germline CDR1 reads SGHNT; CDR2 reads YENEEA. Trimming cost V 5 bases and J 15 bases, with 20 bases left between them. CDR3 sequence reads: CASSEGRRDVPFF. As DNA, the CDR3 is TGTGCCAGCAGCGAAGGGCGTCGGGACGTGCCGTTCTTC.

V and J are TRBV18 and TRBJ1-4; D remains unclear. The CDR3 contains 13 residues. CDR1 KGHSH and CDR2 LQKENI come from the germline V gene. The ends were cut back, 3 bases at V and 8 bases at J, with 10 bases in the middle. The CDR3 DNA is TGTGCCAGCTCACCCCGGGAAGGGGAAAAACTGTTTTTT. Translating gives CASSPREGEKLFF.

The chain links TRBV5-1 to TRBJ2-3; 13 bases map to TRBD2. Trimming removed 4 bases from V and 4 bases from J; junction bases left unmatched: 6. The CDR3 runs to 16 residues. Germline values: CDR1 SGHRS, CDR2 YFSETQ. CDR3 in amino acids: CASSIPTSGRSDTQYF. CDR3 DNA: TGCGCCAGCAGCATTCCGACTAGCGGGAGGTCAGATACGCAGTATTTT. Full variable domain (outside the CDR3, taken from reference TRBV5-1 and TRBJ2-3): KAGVTQTPRYLIKTRGQQVTLSCSPISGHRSVSWYQQTPGQGLQFLFEYFSETQRNKGNFPGRFSGRQFSNSRSEMNVSTLELGDSALYLCASSIPTSGRSDTQYFGPGTRLTVL.

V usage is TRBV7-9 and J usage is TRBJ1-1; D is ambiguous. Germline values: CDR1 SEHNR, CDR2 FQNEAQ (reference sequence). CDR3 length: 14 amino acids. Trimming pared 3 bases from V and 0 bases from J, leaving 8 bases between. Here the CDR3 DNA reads TGTGCCAGCAGCTTCCAATTTTTGAACACTGAAGCTTTCTTT. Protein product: CASSFQFLNTEAFF.

The chain's CDR3 is CSADITSEQYF. CDR3 nucleotides: TGCAGTGCAGACATTACCAGTGAGCAGTACTTC. The chain links TRBV20-1 to TRBJ2-7, with D uncertain. The V and J ends lost 6 bases and 7 bases respectively, with 13 bases between them. In germline, CDR1 is DFQATT, CDR2 SNEGSKA (reference sequence). The CDR3 loop spans 11 amino acids.

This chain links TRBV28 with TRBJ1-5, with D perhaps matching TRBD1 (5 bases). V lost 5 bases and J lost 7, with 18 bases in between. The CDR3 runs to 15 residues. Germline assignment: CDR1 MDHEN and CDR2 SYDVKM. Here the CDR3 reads CASSPRTRYRQPQHF. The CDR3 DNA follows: TGTGCCAGCAGTCCCCGAACGAGGTACAGGCAGCCCCAGCATTTT.

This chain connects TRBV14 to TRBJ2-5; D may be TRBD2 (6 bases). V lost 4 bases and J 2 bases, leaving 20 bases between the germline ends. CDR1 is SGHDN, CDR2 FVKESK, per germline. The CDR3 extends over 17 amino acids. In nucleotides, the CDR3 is TGTGCCAGCAGCCCCGTTTTTAGGGGCCGGGGGCAAGAGACCCAGTACTTC. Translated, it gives CASSPVFRGRGQETQYF.

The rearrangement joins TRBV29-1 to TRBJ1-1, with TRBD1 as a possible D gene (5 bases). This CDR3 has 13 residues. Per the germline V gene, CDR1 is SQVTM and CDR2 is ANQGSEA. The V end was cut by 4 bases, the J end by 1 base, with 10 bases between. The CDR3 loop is CSVAGSGNTEAFF. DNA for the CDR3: TGCAGCGTTGCAGGGTCGGGGAACACTGAAGCTTTCTTT.

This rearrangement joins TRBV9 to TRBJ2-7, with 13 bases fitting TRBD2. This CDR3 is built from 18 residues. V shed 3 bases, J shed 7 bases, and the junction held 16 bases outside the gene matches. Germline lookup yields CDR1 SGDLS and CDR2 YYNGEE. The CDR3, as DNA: TGTGCCAGCAGCGAGGGTGGACTAGCGGGAGCCCCTGGGGGGGAGCAGTACTTC. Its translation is CASSEGGLAGAPGGEQYF.